This TCR beta chain was recorded in a study of OX40 agonist ivuxolimab in advanced cancers. Study conclusions and caveats: The authors did not determine the antigen specificity of the expanded peripheral T cells.

Notes on this clone: Its antigen remains unknown.

Profiling relied on immunoSEQ multiplex PCR, and the TCRdb table lists in-frame clones only, not all of them. The sample has 52,000 or so clones; 84% are singletons. The CDR3 is 16 amino acids. The V segment lost 2 bases and the J segment 2 bases; nucleotides outside the gene matches: 5. From germline, CDR1 is SGHRS and CDR2 YFSETQ. The clonotype was recovered from an adult with an advanced solid tumor such as melanoma, head and neck, liver or kidney cancer. The material sequenced was CD4+ or CD8+ T cells sorted from blood, taken in a trial of the OX40 agonist ivuxolimab. V gene TRBV5-1 combines with J gene TRBJ2-5, with 11 positions matching TRBD2. CDR3 region: CASSFPGLAVQETQYF. The CDR3 nucleotides read TGCGCCAGCAGCTTCCCGGGACTAGCGGTACAAGAGACCCAGTACTTC.